This is a list of T cell receptor beta chains from one sample in a study of cytomegalovirus exposure and HLA in healthy donors. Data came from immunoSEQ multiplex PCR; TCRdb stores just in-frame clones and leaves some out. Of 150,000 to 200,000 clones in the sample, around 68% were seen once. Input material: PBMCs. The receptors originated from a man in his forties or fifties in good health and CMV-seronegative. The CDR3 runs from the conserved cysteine through the conserved F or W. D genes are given only for firm matches. Size is stated for part of the rows, as once, few or many counts, or as a class when the clone is expanded.

>few|-|TRBV10-3|15|TRBJ2-7
TGTGCCATCAGTGCCCGGGGAGACGGGGGCTACGAGCAGTACTTC
CAISARGDGGYEQYF
>-|-|TRBV6-1|15|TRBJ1-3
TGTGCCAGCAGTATCTCCAGGGTTTCTGGAAACACCATATATTTT
CASSISRVSGNTIYF
>-|-|TRBV2|15|TRBJ1-2
TGTGCCAGCAGTGACCCGACATCAGGGGACTATGGCTACACCTTC
CASSDPTSGDYGYTF
>-|-|TRBV19|15|TRBJ2-7
TGTGCCAGTAGTATAGCTCCGGGACAATCCTACGAGCAGTACTTC
CASSIAPGQSYEQYF
>-|-|TRBV29-1|10|TRBJ2-7
TGCAGCGTTGTTGAGTACGAGCAGTACTTC
CSVVEYEQYF
>-|TRBD2|TRBV6-1|14|TRBJ2-1
TGTGCCAGCAGTCAGACTAGCGGAGCAAATGAGCAGTTCTTC
CASSQTSGANEQFF
>-|TRBD2|TRBV7-8|17|TRBJ2-1
TGTGCCAGCAGCTTACGCTCGCTAGCGGGAACCTACAATGAGCAGTTCTTC
CASSLRSLAGTYNEQFF
>-|-|TRBV5-1|17|TRBJ1-2
TGCGCCAGCAGCAAGGACAGCTACGATGTGCGGAACTATGGCTACACCTTC
CASSKDSYDVRNYGYTF
>few|TRBD1|TRBV13|16|TRBJ1-1
TGTGCCAGCAGCTCCTCCGACAGGGTAACGGGCACTGAAGCTTTCTTT
CASSSSDRVTGTEAFF
>few|-|TRBV18|14|TRBJ2-7
TGTGCCAGCTCACCACTGACGGGCTCCTACGAGCAGTACTTC
CASSPLTGSYEQYF
>-|TRBD1|TRBV5-1|13|TRBJ2-7
TGCGCCAGCAGCCCCGGGGACAGGGACGAGCAGTACTTC
CASSPGDRDEQYF
>many|TRBD2|TRBV7-6|16|TRBJ2-7
TGTGCCAGCAGCTCCGCCGGGACTAGCGGGACATACGAGCAGTACTTC
CASSSAGTSGTYEQYF
>-|TRBD2|TRBV7-2|16|TRBJ2-1
TGTGCCAGCAGCTCCTTTCTAGCGGGAGGAATTAATGAGCAGTTCTTC
CASSSFLAGGINEQFF
>few|TRBD1|TRBV5-6|14|TRBJ1-1
TGTGCCAGCAGCTTGGGGGACAGCAACCCGGCTGCTTTCTTT
CASSLGDSNPAAFF
>-|TRBD1|TRBV5-1|15|TRBJ2-7
TGCGCCAGCAGCTCATCCGGGACAGGAGTACGGGAGCAGTACTTC
CASSSSGTGVREQYF
>-|TRBD2|TRBV25-1|14|TRBJ2-5
TGTGCCAGCAGGGAAAGCGGGGCCCCGGGGACCCAGTACTTC
CASRESGAPGTQYF
>-|-|TRBV2|13|TRBJ2-5
TGTGCCAGCAGTGAAGTTGCGTCAGAGACCCAGTACTTC
CASSEVASETQYF
>-|-|TRBV4-1|15|TRBJ1-1
TGCGCCAGCAGCCAAGTTCCGGGGAACGTCCTTGAAGCTTTCTTT
CASSQVPGNVLEAFF
>-|-|TRBV19|13|TRBJ2-7
TGTGCCAGTAACGGAGGGGTTCTTCGCGAGCAGTACTTC
CASNGGVLREQYF
>-|TRBD1|TRBV9|15|TRBJ2-1
TGTGCCAGCAGCTTGCGACAGGGGGCTGGAAATGAGCAGTTCTTC
CASSLRQGAGNEQFF
>-|TRBD1|TRBV11-2|15|TRBJ1-6
TGTGCCAGCAGCTCCTATACAGGGGGGGGTTCACCCCTCCACTTT
CASSSYTGGGSPLHF
>-|TRBD1|TRBV25-1|14|TRBJ1-2
TGTGCCAGCACCCCGACAGGGTTGGGCTATGGCTACACCTTC
CASTPTGLGYGYTF
>-|TRBD1|TRBV27|14|TRBJ1-1
TGTGCCAGCAGTTTCGGGACAGGGAACACTGAAGCTTTCTTT
CASSFGTGNTEAFF
>-|TRBD2|TRBV7-9|16|TRBJ2-2
TGTGCCAGCAGCTCCGGGACTAGCGGGAACACCGGGGAGCTGTTTTTT
CASSSGTSGNTGELFF
>-|-|TRBV30|13|TRBJ1-1
TGTGCCTGGAGTCGGGAGGGGAACACTGAAGCTTTCTTT
CAWSREGNTEAFF
>-|TRBD1|TRBV19|13|TRBJ2-5
TGTGCCAGTAGAAGGGACAGGGAGGAGACCCAGTACTTC
CASRRDREETQYF
>once|-|TRBV7-2|15|TRBJ1-2
TGTGCCAGCAGCTTAGATTGGGGGGGGAACTATGGCTACACCTTC
CASSLDWGGNYGYTF
>-|-|TRBV7-9|13|TRBJ1-1
TGTGCCAGCAACAAACCATCTAACACTGAAGCTTTCTTT
CASNKPSNTEAFF
>-|-|TRBV27|15|TRBJ2-6
TGTGCCAGCAGTCCCCGCAGGGCCGGGGCCAACGTCCTGACTTTC
CASSPRRAGANVLTF
>-|-|TRBV30|15|TRBJ1-1
TGTGCCTGGAGCGGGGATAGGGCTAAGAACACTGAAGCTTTCTTT
CAWSGDRAKNTEAFF
>few|-|TRBV28|13|TRBJ1-2
TGTGCCAGCAGGAATCAGGCCAACTATGGCTACACCTTC
CASRNQANYGYTF
>-|-|TRBV4-2|17|TRBJ2-6
TGTGCCAGCAGCCGGACAGAGAGTTTCTCTGGGGCCAACGTCCTGACTTTC
CASSRTESFSGANVLTF
>few|-|TRBV15|15|TRBJ1-3
TGTGCCACCAGCGGAGGACGGAGCTCTGGAAACACCATATATTTT
CATSGGRSSGNTIYF
>-|-|TRBV21-1|18|TRBJ2-4
TGTGCCAGCAGCAAATGTCCAGGGGGCAGAGGAGCCAAAAACATTCAGTACTTC
CASSKCPGGRGAKNIQYF
>-|TRBD1|TRBV6-1|21|TRBJ1-4
TGTGCCAGCAGTGAATCTATCTTACCGGGACAGGGGGCCGCAGCTAATGAAAAACTGTTTTTT
CASSESILPGQGAAANEKLFF
>-|-|TRBV5-6|13|TRBJ1-1
TGTGCCAGCAGCTTGGGGCCGAACACTGAAGCTTTCTTT
CASSLGPNTEAFF
>-|-|TRBV7-2|17|TRBJ2-7
TGTGCCAGCAGCTTAGGATGGGGGGGGCCGAGCTCCTACGAGCAGTACTTC
CASSLGWGGPSSYEQYF
>-|TRBD1|TRBV5-1|15|TRBJ2-7
TGCGCCAGCAGCTTGGGAGGGGGCTCCTCCTACGAGCAGTACTTC
CASSLGGGSSYEQYF
>-|-|TRBV5-1|14|TRBJ1-4
TGCGCCAGCAGCTTCGAGGGGCGGGGGGAAAAACTGTTTTTT
CASSFEGRGEKLFF
>-|-|TRBV7-2|14|TRBJ1-1
TGTGCCAGCAGCTCCATACCCGAGGACACTGAAGCTTTCTTT
CASSSIPEDTEAFF
>-|-|TRBV11-3|14|TRBJ2-3
TGTGCCAGCAGCCTCAGGGGCGACACAGATACGCAGTATTTT
CASSLRGDTDTQYF
>few|TRBD2|TRBV5-1|15|TRBJ2-3
TGCGCCAGCAGCATCGGGACTAGCGTGGGAGATACGCAGTATTTT
CASSIGTSVGDTQYF
>-|-|TRBV11-3|19|TRBJ2-7
TGTGCCAGCAGCTTAGATCTTTGGAGACTTGCCTCGACTAACCACGAGCAGTACTTC
CASSLDLWRLASTNHEQYF
>few|-|TRBV7-9|13|TRBJ2-7
TGTGCCAGCAGCCCGGGTTACCCCTACGAGCAGTACTTC
CASSPGYPYEQYF
>-|TRBD2|TRBV5-1|16|TRBJ2-7
TGCGCCAGCAGCCCCCAATCGGGCCTAGCGGGGGAGGAGCAGTACTTC
CASSPQSGLAGEEQYF
>once|TRBD1|TRBV11-2|17|TRBJ1-3
TGTGCCAGCAGCCAGACGGACAGGGCTTACTCTGGAAACACCATATATTTT
CASSQTDRAYSGNTIYF
>-|TRBD2|TRBV5-4|16|TRBJ2-2
TGTGCCAGCAGCTTAACTAGCGGGGGCAACACCGGGGAGCTGTTTTTT
CASSLTSGGNTGELFF
>once|-|TRBV7-9|14|TRBJ1-1
TGTGCCAGCAGCTTAGGGGGGCAGAACACTGAAGCTTTCTTT
CASSLGGQNTEAFF
>-|-|TRBV4-1|18|TRBJ2-2
TGCGCCAGCAGCCAAGTTGACTCCATTGGGGCCGACACCGGGGAGCTGTTTTTT
CASSQVDSIGADTGELFF